One T cell receptor beta chain is described in this entry. The antigen remains unidentified. This CDR3 is built from 15 residues. The sample is drawn from a study of early T cells in non-severe SARS-CoV-2 infection. Across the whole study: Chains from this unsorted whole-blood bulk RNA could not be paired.

Whole-study findings and limits: VDJdb-based annotation leaned toward anti-spike CD8 responses and missed private and CD4 specificities.

Each single cDNA molecule received a unique molecular identifier. TCRdb recomputed calls from the 5' RACE reads with MiXCR, one row per CDR3 protein. The sample has some 54,000 distinct CDR3 sequences, 8.5% to 10% seen once. This clonotype originated in an adult who was a healthcare worker with PCR-confirmed SARS-CoV-2 infection or an uninfected control (not recorded which). The chain joins TRBV21-1 to TRBJ2-3; the table gives TRBD2 as D, unverified against the DNA. TRBV21-1 is a pseudogene segment. Material: whole blood. CDR3 DNA sequence: TGTGCCAGCAGCGGCAAGCGGGAAAGTACAGATACGCAGTATTTT. Translated, it gives CASSGKRESTDTQYF.